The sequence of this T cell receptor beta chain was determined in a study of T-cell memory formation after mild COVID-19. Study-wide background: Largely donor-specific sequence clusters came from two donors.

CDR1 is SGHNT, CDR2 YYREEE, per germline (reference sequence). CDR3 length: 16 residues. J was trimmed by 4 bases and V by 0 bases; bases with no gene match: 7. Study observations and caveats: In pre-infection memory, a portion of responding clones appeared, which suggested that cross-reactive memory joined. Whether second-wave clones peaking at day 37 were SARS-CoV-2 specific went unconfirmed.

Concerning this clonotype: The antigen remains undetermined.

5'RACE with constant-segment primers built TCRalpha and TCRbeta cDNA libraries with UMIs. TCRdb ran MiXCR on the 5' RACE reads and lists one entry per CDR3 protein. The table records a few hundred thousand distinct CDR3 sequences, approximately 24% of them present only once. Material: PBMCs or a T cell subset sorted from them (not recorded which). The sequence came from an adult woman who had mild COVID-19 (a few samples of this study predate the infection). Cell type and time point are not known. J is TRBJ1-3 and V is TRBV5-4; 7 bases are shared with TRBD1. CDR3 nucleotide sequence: TGTGCCAGCAGCTTGGCCCCAGCGACAGGGGGAAACACCATATATTTT. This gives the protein CASSLAPATGGNTIYF.